These 12 T cell receptor beta chains came from one sample sequenced in a study of blood T cells in healthy people across ages. Alongside a J-beta primer mix, a sample-barcoded 5' primer served in a second PCR lasting about 7 to 11 cycles. From the 5' RACE reads, TCRdb called clonotypes with MiXCR, one entry per CDR3 protein. The sample lists around 1.5 million distinct CDR3 sequences; roughly 40% were seen once. Sequencing was done on a sample of blood. The source is a woman aged 18-29 years in good health.

The V gene is TRBV28, the J gene TRBJ1-1; tentatively, D is TRBD1 (6 bases). The CDR3 loop spans 18 amino acids. Germline CDR1 reads MDHEN; CDR2 reads SYDVKM. V lost 3 bases and J 6 bases, leaving 26 bases between the germline ends. The CDR3, as DNA: TGTGCCAGCAGTTTCCCCCTGGCGAAGGGGGAGTCCCCAGCTGAAGCTTTCTTT. It yields the protein CASSFPLAKGESPAEAFF.

V and J are TRBV7-2 and TRBJ1-2, with TRBD1 as a possible D gene (6 bases). In germline, CDR1 is SGHTA, CDR2 FQGNSA. Trimming left V 2 bases short and J 4 bases short, with 11 bases between. This CDR3 has 14 residues. Here the CDR3 reads CASSLFGGGYGYTF. The CDR3 DNA follows: TGTGCCAGCAGCTTATTCGGGGGCGGCTATGGCTACACCTTC. The whole variable domain, remainder taken from reference TRBV7-2 and TRBJ1-2, is GAGVSQSPSNKVTEKGKDVELRCDPISGHTALYWYRQSLGQGLEFLIYFQGNSAPDKSGLPSDRFSAERTGGSVSTLTIQRTQQEDSAVYLCASSLFGGGYGYTFGSGTRLTVV.

The chain carries TRBV12-3 or TRBV12-4 and TRBJ1-1; D not resolved. This CDR3 has 13 residues. Trimming shortened V by 6 bases and J by 5 bases, and 13 bases separated the two germline ends. The CDR3 DNA reads TGTGCCAGCAGCTTGCCCCTGGGGACTGAAGCTTTCTTT. Translation: CASSLPLGTEAFF.

The chain carries TRBV9 and TRBJ2-3; the D call may be TRBD1 or TRBD2 (5 bases each). The germline V and J ends were trimmed by 0 bases and 11 bases, with 13 bases remaining between them. The CDR3 is 13 amino acids. Germline V gene data show CDR1 as SGDLS and CDR2 as YYNGEE. This CDR3 reads CASSVDPGTEQYF. The CDR3 coding sequence is TGTGCCAGCAGCGTAGACCCCGGGACCGAGCAGTATTTT.

With regard to this clonotype: At one boundary the junction diverges from the germline segment, which might be a read error. This chain connects TRBV20-1 to TRBJ2-5, with D unresolved. The CDR3 spans 14 residues. Germline V gene data show CDR1 as DFQATT and CDR2 as SNEGSKA (reference sequence). For the CDR3, the DNA is TGCAGTGCTAGAGATGCTTCAGGAAAAGAGACCCTGTACTTC. Protein: CSARDASGKETLYF.

The V call is TRBV28, the J call TRBJ2-1, with a weak D call TRBD2 (6 bases). The DNA end is a closer match to TRBJ2-7, so the J assignment may be wrong. Germline CDR1 is MDHEN and CDR2 is SYDVKM. The CDR3 is 14 amino acids. CDR3 DNA: TGTGCCAGCATGGGAGGCTCTGTATACAATGAGCAGTACTTC. This codes for CASMGGSVYNEQYF.

The chain couples TRBV29-1 to TRBJ2-3; D gene ambiguous. CDR3 length: 13 amino acids. The germline V gene has CDR1 SQVTM and CDR2 ANQGSEA. V was trimmed by 6 bases and J by 2 bases, leaving 12 bases between them. The CDR3 DNA follows: TGCAGCGTCACACAACCCCTCACAGATACGCAGTATTTT. Amino acids: CSVTQPLTDTQYF.

This chain links TRBV19 with TRBJ1-6; 8 bases match TRBD1. Germline CDR1 and CDR2: LNHDA and SQIVND (reference sequence). V shed 7 bases, J shed 11 bases, and the junction held 10 bases outside the gene matches. The CDR3 sequence is 14 residues long. CDR3 DNA sequence: TGTGCCAGTACCCTGGACAGGGCAAATGCACCCCTCCACTTT. This gives the protein CASTLDRANAPLHF.

V gene TRBV12-5 combines with J gene TRBJ1-1; D may be TRBD1 (6 bases). Germline loops: CDR1 LGHNT, CDR2 FRNRAP. The CDR3 consists of 15 residues. V was cut by 6 bases and J by 0 bases, with 14 bases left in between. The CDR3 nucleotides read TGTGCTAGTGGATGGGACAACCGGATGAACACTGAAGCTTTCTTT. Its translation is CASGWDNRMNTEAFF.

The chain couples TRBV20-1 to TRBJ2-1; TRBD2 matches 7 bases. Judging by the DNA end, TRBJ2-7 fits better; the J call may be wrong. Germline CDR1 reads DFQATT; CDR2 reads SNEGSKA (reference sequence). This CDR3 contains 15 residues. CDR3 in DNA: TGCAGTGCCAACGGACTAGGGAGCTCCTACAATGAGCAGTACTTC. Protein product: CSANGLGSSYNEQYF.

The table lists this clonotype with a few counts. The genes are TRBV20-1 and TRBJ2-3, with a weak D call TRBD2 (5 bases). The germline V and J ends were trimmed by 0 bases and 6 bases, with 16 bases remaining between them. Per the germline V gene, CDR1 is DFQATT and CDR2 is SNEGSKA (reference sequence). CDR3 size: 15 residues. In DNA form, the CDR3 reads TGCAGTGCTAGAGAAGCGGCGGTAGCGCAGGATACGCAGTATTTT. It yields the protein CSAREAAVAQDTQYF.

This rearrangement joins TRBV20-1 to TRBJ1-6; perhaps TRBD1 as D (6 bases). The CDR3 consists of 13 residues. Germline V lookup: CDR1 DFQATT, CDR2 SNEGSKA (reference sequence). Trimming removed 5 bases at V and 4 bases at J, with 9 bases between. The CDR3 loop is CSARQVYNSPLHF. The CDR3, as DNA: TGCAGTGCTCGACAGGTTTATAATTCACCCCTCCACTTT.